This T cell receptor beta chain came from a study of glioma-infiltrating T cells. At the level of the study: About one million peripheral T cells were targeted at about 4- to 11-fold coverage.

The V end lost 1 base, the J end lost 4 bases, and 10 bases lay between the germline ends. Germline assignment: CDR1 LGHNA and CDR2 YNFKEQ. This CDR3 is 14 amino acids long. This clonotype was detected only a few times. Amplification of TCR alpha and beta CDR3 regions from RNA used iRepertoire nested multiplex PCR. TCRdb processed the multiplex PCR reads anew with MiXCR; each CDR3 protein has one entry. The sample carries about 410,000 distinct CDR3 sequences, more than 35% recorded once. The sample was glioma tissue, nonneoplastic brain tissue, or PBMCs (not recorded which). This receptor was identified in a human donor with low-grade glioma or glioblastoma, undergoing nonglioma brain surgery, or in good health (not recorded which). V is TRBV4-2 and J is TRBJ1-2; D is unresolved. CDR3 residues: CASSQGIVGYGYTF. For the CDR3, the DNA is TGTGCCAGCAGCCAAGGCATAGTGGGCTATGGCTACACCTTC.